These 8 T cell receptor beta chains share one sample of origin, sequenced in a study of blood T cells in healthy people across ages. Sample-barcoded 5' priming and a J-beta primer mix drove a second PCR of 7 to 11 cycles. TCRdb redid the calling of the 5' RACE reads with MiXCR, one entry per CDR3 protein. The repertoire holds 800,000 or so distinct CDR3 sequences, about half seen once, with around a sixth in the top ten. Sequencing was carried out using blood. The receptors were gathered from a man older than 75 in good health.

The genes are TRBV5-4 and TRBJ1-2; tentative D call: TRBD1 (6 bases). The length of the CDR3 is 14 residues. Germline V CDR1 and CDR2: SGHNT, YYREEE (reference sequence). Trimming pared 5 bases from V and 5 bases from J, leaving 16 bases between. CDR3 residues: CASRGVQGTYGYTF. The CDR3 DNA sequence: TGTGCCAGCAGGGGAGTACAGGGTACATATGGCTACACCTTC.

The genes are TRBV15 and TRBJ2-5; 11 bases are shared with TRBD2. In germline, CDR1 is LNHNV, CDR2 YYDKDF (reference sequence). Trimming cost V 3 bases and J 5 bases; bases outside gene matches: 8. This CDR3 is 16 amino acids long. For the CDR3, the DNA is TGTGCCACCAGCAGTTTAACTAGCGGGGGCAGTGAGACCCAGTACTTC. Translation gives CATSSLTSGGSETQYF. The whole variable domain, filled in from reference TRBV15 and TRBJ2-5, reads DAMVIQNPRYQVTQFGKPVTLSCSQTLNHNVMYWYQQKSSQAPKLLFHYYDKDFNNEADTPDNFQSRRPNTSFCFLDIRSPGLGDTAMYLCATSSLTSGGSETQYFGPGTRLLVL.

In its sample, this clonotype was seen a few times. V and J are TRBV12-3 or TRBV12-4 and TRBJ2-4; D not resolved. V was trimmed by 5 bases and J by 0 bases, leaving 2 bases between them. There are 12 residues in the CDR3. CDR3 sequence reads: CASSPAKNIQYF. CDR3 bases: TGTGCCAGCAGTCCAGCCAAAAACATTCAGTACTTC.

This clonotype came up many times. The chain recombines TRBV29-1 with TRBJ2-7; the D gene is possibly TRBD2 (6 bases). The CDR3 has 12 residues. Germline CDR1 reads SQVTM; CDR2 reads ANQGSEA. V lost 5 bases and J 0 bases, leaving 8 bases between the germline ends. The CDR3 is CSVSGFSYEQYF. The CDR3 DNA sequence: TGCAGCGTTAGCGGGTTCTCCTACGAGCAGTACTTC.

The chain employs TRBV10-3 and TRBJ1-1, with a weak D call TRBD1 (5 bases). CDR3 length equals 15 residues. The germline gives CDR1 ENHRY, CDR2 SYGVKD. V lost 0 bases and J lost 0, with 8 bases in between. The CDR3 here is CAISESGTVNTEAFF. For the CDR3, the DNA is TGTGCCATCAGTGAGTCGGGGACGGTGAACACTGAAGCTTTCTTT.

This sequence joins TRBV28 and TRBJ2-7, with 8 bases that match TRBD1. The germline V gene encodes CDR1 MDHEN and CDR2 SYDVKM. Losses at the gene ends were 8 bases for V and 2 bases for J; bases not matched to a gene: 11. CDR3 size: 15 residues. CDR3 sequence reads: CASEGADRDTYEQYF. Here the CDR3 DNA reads TGTGCCAGCGAAGGAGCGGACAGGGACACCTACGAGCAGTACTTC.

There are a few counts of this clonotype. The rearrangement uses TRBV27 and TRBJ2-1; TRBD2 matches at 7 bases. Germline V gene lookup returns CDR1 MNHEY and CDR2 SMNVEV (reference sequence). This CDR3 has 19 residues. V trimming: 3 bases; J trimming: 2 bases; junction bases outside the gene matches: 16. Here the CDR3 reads CASSFPPSASGNTYNEQFF. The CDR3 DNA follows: TGTGCCAGCAGTTTCCCCCCCTCTGCTAGCGGTAATACCTACAATGAGCAGTTCTTC.

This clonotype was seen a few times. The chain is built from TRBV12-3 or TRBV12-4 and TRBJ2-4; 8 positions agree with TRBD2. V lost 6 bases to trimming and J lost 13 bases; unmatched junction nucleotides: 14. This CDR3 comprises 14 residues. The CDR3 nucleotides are TGTGCCAGCAGCGCACAGCGGGAGAATGTGAAGCAGTACTTC. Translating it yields CASSAQRENVKQYF.